This T cell receptor (beta chain) was captured in a study of OX40 agonist ivuxolimab in advanced cancers. For the study at large: Three patients had partial responses: one hepatocellular carcinoma, two cutaneous melanoma.

Researchers took blood at baseline, on cycle 4 day 1, and on cycle 7 day 1. The data were produced by immunoSEQ multiplex PCR, yet TCRdb's version contains in-frame clones alone and is incomplete. The table has some 95,000 clones, approximately 90% seen once. The TCR originated in an adult with an advanced solid tumor such as melanoma, head and neck, liver or kidney cancer. The material was CD4+ or CD8+ T cells sorted from blood, obtained in a trial of the OX40 agonist ivuxolimab.

The CDR3 nucleotides are TGTGCCAGCAGCAGGGGGGACAGGGGTTACGAGCAGTACTTC. Translated, it gives CASSRGDRGYEQYF. The chain employs TRBV9 and TRBJ2-7; the match to TRBD1 covers 10 bases. Looked up from germline, CDR1 is SGDLS and CDR2 is YYNGEE. Germline trimming cut 4 bases from V and 4 bases from J; bases unmatched to any gene: 5. The CDR3 totals 14 residues.